Described below is a single TCR beta chain sequence and its context. The specificity of this receptor is unknown. No base quality values were provided; no much bigger clone lies one nucleotide off. To demonstrate the VDJtools post-analysis software, TCR beta repertoires were profiled from the peripheral blood of more than ten young patients with multiple sclerosis. Multiple sclerosis patients were children and adolescents aged about 6 to 16 years. The sample originates from a study of post-analysis software for immune sequencing data (dated by TCRdb to the mid-2010s). Describing the broader study: The recorded disease courses included relapsing-remitting, secondary progressive and progressive-relapsing multiple sclerosis, and some patients had no subtype annotation. Patient repertoires were compared against roughly 11 previously published healthy control repertoires from donors aged 6 to 25 years. A subset of samples was prepared in parallel using single-end sample barcoding, then pooled and co-amplified after Illumina adapter ligation.

Counted from cysteine to phenylalanine, this CDR3 has 17 amino acids. Only the CDR3 portion is preserved as DNA: 51 bases, with reading frame beginning at the first base. For this chain, trimming is 4 bases at the V end and 4 bases at the J end, and the number of junction bases without a gene match is 16. CDR1 and CDR2, per the germline V gene (reference sequence), are DFQATT and SNEGSKA. The library was produced with PCR. The run used an Illumina HiSeq 2500. To reduce PCR and sequencing biases, unique molecular identifiers were built into the TCR beta cDNA libraries. About 500,000 cDNA molecules were obtained for every 1 to 10 million input T cells, so each molecule roughly corresponded to one T cell. The patient libraries were prepared and sequenced with the same protocol used for the earlier healthy control dataset. Samples belonging to the same batch were prepared together, multiplexed and sequenced on a shared HiSeq lane. Under the source paper's analysis protocol: Raw barcoded reads were processed with MIGEC, discarding single-read molecular identifier groups before consensus assembly and CDR3 extraction. VDJtools was used for post-analysis of the clonotype tables, with diversity normalized by down-sampling every dataset to the smallest sample size. In repertoire overlap clustering, CDR3 amino acid sequences, but not nucleotide sequences, were matched to correct batch-related cross-sample contamination. The public reads were reanalyzed by TCRdb: fastp trimming at Q25, MiXCR alignment, in-frame beta chains only. Rows are unified per CDR3 protein, each entry keeping the most common DNA and genes. The V and J calls were not made by the authors but by TCRdb's processing. The sample profile shows more than 350,000 distinct CDR3 sequences; 30% to 40% of them were found once. Clones ranked in the top ten supply less than 10% of the sample.

The paper's findings and limits, for the study overall: Direct clustering with F measure revealed strong co-clustering of samples prepared in the same batch, which led to a batch-effect correction. Significantly lower normalized Chao1 diversity was found in multiple sclerosis patients than in controls, suggesting substantial peripheral T-cell clonal expansion. Patients showed significantly higher frequencies than controls for five TRBV segments, among them TRBV5-6, TRBV5-1 and TRBV20-1. The control group was slightly older than the multiple sclerosis patient group.

This TCR came from a girl aged 2-10 years with multiple sclerosis. The sequenced sample consisted of blood. Recombination joined TRBV20-1 with TRBJ1-5, with 7 middle bases fitting TRBD1. The sequence in DNA is TGCAGTGCTAAGGACTCGGGGACAGCCAAAAGGAATCAGCCCCAGCATTTT. It specifies CSAKDSGTAKRNQPQHF.